This T cell receptor beta chain was identified in a study of T cell changes during pregnancy in multiple sclerosis. The ends were cut back, 4 bases at V and 7 bases at J, with 14 bases in the middle. Germline lookup yields CDR1 MDHEN and CDR2 SYDVKM. CDR3 length equals 14 residues. Sequencing was performed with immunoSEQ multiplex PCR; in TCRdb, only in-frame clones are kept and a portion is missing. This sample carries under 65,000 clones, roughly 92% of them seen once, and the ten largest clones take roughly 1.4%. This TCR was sampled from a female donor with multiple sclerosis, enrolled in a pregnancy study. Source: peripheral blood, taken in the second trimester of pregnancy. The chain combines TRBV28 with TRBJ1-5; tentatively, D is TRBD1 (5 bases). The CDR3 protein is CASSSGQAVQPQHF. The CDR3 DNA reads as TGTGCCAGCAGTTCAGGGCAAGCAGTGCAGCCCCAGCATTTT.